The present entry profiles one TCR beta chain with its context. Its antigen is unidentified. Germline-derived CDR1 and CDR2 are SGHRS and YFSETQ. The CDR3 covers 16 residues. Trimming cost V 0 bases and J 5 bases, with 15 bases left between them. This entry comes from a study of T cell responses to AZD1222 COVID-19 vaccine. Study conclusions and caveats: In a largely white British group with more females than males, clonal diversity was possibly underestimated. Sampled repertoires all dated from after the peak T cell response.

Here immunoSEQ multiplex PCR was the method, and the copy in TCRdb shows in-frame clones only, minus some. The sample has more than 110,000 clones; about nine tenths are singletons. The source of this sequence is an adult in good health. Sequenced here: peripheral blood, sampled on day 0 of AZD1222 vaccination. This rearrangement joins TRBV5-1 to TRBJ2-1; D gene ambiguous. CDR3 loop: CASSLANSRPHNEQFF. In nucleotides, the CDR3 is TGCGCCAGCAGCTTGGCTAACTCTAGACCTCACAATGAGCAGTTCTTC. The whole variable domain, remainder taken from reference TRBV5-1 and TRBJ2-1, is KAGVTQTPRYLIKTRGQQVTLSCSPISGHRSVSWYQQTPGQGLQFLFEYFSETQRNKGNFPGRFSGRQFSNSRSEMNVSTLELGDSALYLCASSLANSRPHNEQFFGPGTRLTVL.